This T cell receptor (beta chain) is from a study of blood T cell repertoires in COVID-19. The CDR3 extends over 13 amino acids. J was trimmed by 10 bases and V by 5 bases; bases with no gene match: 2. CDR1 is SGHTA and CDR2 is FQGTGA in the germline V gene. This clone was observed once. Original data processing: Counts of nucleated cells, estimated from reference gene primer amplification, were obtained. The protocol was immunoSEQ multiplex PCR, while the TCRdb copy is restricted to in-frame clones and leaves out a portion. D and trimming were read from the DNA, whereas the V and J calls and clone size are those reported in that table. The table shows 70,000 to 90,000 clones, with roughly 86% occurring only once.

The sequenced material came from peripheral blood. The receptor was derived from a man aged 50 to 60 with active COVID-19. The V call is TRBV7-3, the J call TRBJ2-1, with 13 bases lining up with TRBD2. This CDR3 reads CASSPGLAGEQFF. The CDR3 DNA is TGTGCCAGCAGCCCGGGACTAGCGGGGGAGCAGTTCTTC.